The TCR beta chain described here comes from a study of identifying expanded T cells in peripheral blood. Study conclusions and caveats: Over approximately two and four weeks, about 15 and 19 clones changed, versus around 1.2 between replicates. Clone count variance between roughly 2-week samples rose with total template count.

As regards this clone: The antigen is unknown.

Profiled with immunoSEQ multiplex PCR; TCRdb holds only in-frame clones, not every one. The sample shows 70,000 or so clones, 85% to 90% of them seen only once. CDR1 and CDR2 (germline): SGHRS, YFSETQ. V was cut by 3 bases and J by 2 bases, with 12 bases left in between. The CDR3 consists of 16 residues. Healthy donors had no documented immune events, such as infections, while sampled. Material: blood. This TCR was recovered from a person aged 18 to 70 in good health. The chain combines TRBV5-1 with TRBJ2-6; tentative D call: TRBD2 (6 bases). DNA of the CDR3: TGCGCCAGCAGCTCTGGCGGGGAAGCTGGGGCCAACGTCCTGACTTTC. Its translation: CASSSGGEAGANVLTF.